The present TCR beta chain was sequenced within a study of response to subunit inactivated influenza vaccine listed by TCRdb under 2018. Regarding the complete study: To follow how T cells responded to a trivalent subunit inactivated influenza vaccine, the researchers relied on deep quantitative profiling of the T cell receptor repertoire. General findings and caveats noted by the study authors: According to the authors, only a limited number of new T cells may be recruited by each seasonal influenza vaccination.

V is pared back by 0 bases and J by 6 bases, with 11 bases lying between the germline termini. The germline V gene gives CDR1 as MDHEN and CDR2 as SYDVKM. Reading from cysteine to phenylalanine, the CDR3 counts 15 amino acids. CDR3 DNA only is kept here, 45 bases in frame from base 1. This clonotype was counted only a few times. Its antigen is unknown. No base qualities exist here, and no much larger clone lies one base off it. The library relied on RT-PCR. Sequenced using an Illumina HiSeq 2500. TCRdb trimmed the raw reads at Q25, called clones with MiXCR and kept productive beta chains. Entries that share a CDR3 protein sequence are merged under the most common genes and DNA. In this sample the table shows about 700,000 distinct CDR3 sequences, approximately 14% of which occur a single time. 11% of the sample lies in the top ten.

The sample was PBMCs from blood, taken roughly 12 days after vaccination. The receptor's source is a man over 45 who received an inactivated influenza vaccine. Donor details come from another sample of the same person, matched by shared clones. The chain is encoded by TRBV28 joined to TRBJ2-2; the D gene is perhaps TRBD1 or TRBD2, each of them matching over 5 bases. The CDR3 amino acid sequence is: CASSLWRMGAGELFF. The base sequence is TGTGCCAGCAGTTTATGGCGGATGGGGGCCGGGGAGCTGTTTTTT. The CDR3, completed at both ends by the reference TRBV28 and TRBJ2-2 genes, gives the full variable domain DVKVTQSSRYLVKRTGEKVFLECVQDMDHENMFWYRQDPGLGLRLIYFSYDVKMKEKGDIPEGYSVSREKKERFSLILESASTNQTSMYLCASSLWRMGAGELFFGEGSRLTVL.